These T cell receptor beta chains were read from a single sample in a study of T cells in Graves' hyperthyroidism and ophthalmopathy. TCRdb re-called the multiplex PCR reads through MiXCR, storing one row per CDR3 protein. The repertoire holds a few hundred thousand distinct CDR3 sequences, with more than 15% as singletons. Source material: blood. The receptors here all came from a woman in her twenties or thirties with Graves' hyperthyroidism. CDR3s include the opening cysteine and the closing phenylalanine or tryptophan. The D gene is left open where the match is weak. Clone size is shown for a subset of rows, as once, few, many or a class of expanded clone.

j_call d_call v_call clone_size cdr3_nt cdr3_aa
TRBJ2-5 TRBD1 TRBV18 many TGTGCCAGCTCACCACCCCCAGGGGGAGAGACCCAGTACTTC CASSPPPGGETQYF
TRBJ2-5 TRBD1 TRBV6-4 . TGTGCCAGCAGGGGGGACAGCACTCAAGAGACCCAGTACTTC CASRGDSTQETQYF
TRBJ2-1 . TRBV20-1 . TGCAGTGCTAGAGAGGGGCTAGCGTACGAGCAGTTCTTC CSAREGLAYEQFF
TRBJ2-1 TRBD1 TRBV27 few TGTGCCAGCAGTCAAGGACAGGACTACAATGAGCAGTTCTTC CASSQGQDYNEQFF
TRBJ2-7 . TRBV7-8 many TGTGCCAGCAGCTTACGCGAGCAGTACTTC CASSLREQYF
TRBJ2-1 TRBD2 TRBV12-3/TRBV12-4 many TGTGCCAGCAGCCGGAGCGGGAGATCCTACAATGAGCAGTTCTTC CASSRSGRSYNEQFF
TRBJ2-5 . TRBV7-3 many TGTGCCAGCAGCTTCGCCGCCAGAGAGACCCAGTACTTC CASSFAARETQYF
TRBJ2-7 TRBD1 TRBV28 . TGTGCCAGCATCACGCCGCAGGGGGCGGGGTACGAGCAGTACTTC CASITPQGAGYEQYF
TRBJ2-7 TRBD2 TRBV20-1 many TGCAGTGCTAGAGAAGGCCTAGCGGGACTACCCTACGAGCAGTACTTC CSAREGLAGLPYEQYF
TRBJ2-3 TRBD1 TRBV5-6 few TGTGCCAGCAGCCGACAGACAGGGAATTTCGCAGATACGCAGTATTTT CASSRQTGNFADTQYF
TRBJ2-3 TRBD1 TRBV10-1 few TGCGCCAGCAGTTCCGACAGGGGTTACGCAGATACGCAGTATTTT CASSSDRGYADTQYF
TRBJ2-2 TRBD2 TRBV3-1 . TGTGCCAGCAGCCAGTCTAGCGGGTTAAACACCGGGGAGCTGTTTTTT CASSQSSGLNTGELFF
TRBJ1-1 . TRBV5-5 few TGTGCCAGCACCCGACAAATGGGTGGAGCTTTCTTT CASTRQMGGAFF
TRBJ2-3 . TRBV7-9 many TGTGCCAGCAGCTTTTTCCGGAAGACTGTCGGCACAGATACGCAGTATTTT CASSFFRKTVGTDTQYF
TRBJ1-5 . TRBV12-3/TRBV12-4 . TGTGCCAGCAGTTATTGGACCGACAATCAGCCCCAGCATTTT CASSYWTDNQPQHF
TRBJ2-1 . TRBV5-1 many TGCGCCAGCAGCTTGATAGCGGCCTACAATGAGCAGTTCTTC CASSLIAAYNEQFF
TRBJ1-1 . TRBV6-1 . TGTGCCAGCAGGGTGTTGGGCACTGAAGCTTTCTTT CASRVLGTEAFF
TRBJ2-3 . TRBV11-2 . TGTGCCAGCAGCCCGCCCTGGCGGGCAGATACGCAGTATTTT CASSPPWRADTQYF
TRBJ2-3 TRBD2 TRBV11-2 many TGTGCCAGCAGCTTCCGTCTAGCGGGCACAGATACGCAGTATTTT CASSFRLAGTDTQYF
TRBJ2-3 . TRBV20-1 many TGCAGTGCTATTAACCCCGCGAGAGCCAGCACAGATACGCAGTATTTT CSAINPARASTDTQYF
TRBJ1-6 . TRBV4-1 . TGCGCCAGCAGACTAGACAGAAGCTCCTATAATTCACCCCTCCACTTT CASRLDRSSYNSPLHF
TRBJ1-4 . TRBV6-1 . TGTGCCAGCAGATCACGGGGTCTCCTCCATGAAAAACTGTTTTTT CASRSRGLLHEKLFF